The 31 T cell receptor beta chains listed next were all sequenced from one sample in a study of OX40 agonist ivuxolimab in advanced cancers. Data came from immunoSEQ multiplex PCR; TCRdb stores just in-frame clones and leaves some out. The sample has some 75,000 clones, around 86% seen once. Sequences were derived from CD4+ or CD8+ T cells sorted from blood, sampled in a trial of the OX40 agonist ivuxolimab. These receptors all stem from an adult with an advanced solid tumor such as melanoma, head and neck, liver or kidney cancer.

The chain recombines TRBV5-6 with TRBJ2-7, with TRBD2 identical over 12 bases. Per germline, CDR1 SGHDT and CDR2 YYEEEE. This CDR3 is built from 16 residues. The ends lost 2 bases at V and 2 bases at J; junction bases unmatched: 5. The CDR3 sequence: CASSFWTSGVTYEQYF. The DNA for the CDR3 is TGTGCCAGCAGCTTTTGGACTAGCGGGGTAACCTACGAGCAGTACTTC.

The rearrangement joins TRBV7-3 to TRBJ2-2, with D possibly TRBD2 on 5 matching bases. This CDR3 spans 13 amino acids. The germline gives CDR1 SGHTA, CDR2 FQGTGA. V gave up 5 bases and J gave up 7 bases, with 11 bases separating them. CDR3 bases: TGTGCCAGCAGCGGGAGTTCGGACGGGGAGCTGTTTTTT. Amino acids: CASSGSSDGELFF.

The chain combines TRBV16 with TRBJ1-2; the D is unclear. The V end was cut by 2 bases, the J end by 8 bases, with 6 bases between. The germline V gene has CDR1 KGHSY and CDR2 FQNENV. The CDR3 is made up of 11 amino acids. The CDR3, as DNA: TGTGCCAGCAGCCAACAGAGGGGCTACACCTTC. Translating it yields CASSQQRGYTF.

The rearrangement uses TRBV30 and TRBJ1-1; 9 positions agree with TRBD1. Germline lookup yields CDR1 GTSNPN and CDR2 SVGIG (reference sequence). This CDR3 region has 12 residues. Unmatched junction bases numbered 9, after V lost 3 bases and J lost 13 bases. Here the CDR3 reads CAWRGIGTGNFF. In DNA, the CDR3 is TGTGCCTGGAGAGGGATCGGGACAGGGAATTTCTTT.

This rearrangement joins TRBV7-2 to TRBJ2-3; 8 nucleotides align to TRBD2. CDR1 and CDR2 from the germline V gene are SGHTA and FQGNSA. This CDR3 contains 16 residues. The trim removed 1 base at V and 4 bases at J, leaving 7 bases unmatched. Here the CDR3 reads CASSLGVGAGADTQYF. CDR3 DNA: TGTGCCAGCAGCTTAGGAGTGGGAGCGGGGGCAGATACGCAGTATTTT.

V gene TRBV27 combines with J gene TRBJ1-4, with D possibly matching TRBD1 (6 bases). The V gene's germline CDR1 is MNHEY and CDR2 SMNVEV (reference sequence). The CDR3 has 15 residues. The V and J ends lost 3 bases and 4 bases respectively, with 12 bases between them. Here the CDR3 DNA reads TGTGCCAGCAGTTTGGTGGGGGCAGGTAATGAAAAACTGTTTTTT. Protein product: CASSLVGAGNEKLFF.

V and J are TRBV4-3 and TRBJ2-7, with D possibly matching TRBD2 (6 bases). The ends were cut back, 4 bases at V and 5 bases at J, with 12 bases in the middle. The CDR3 is made up of 13 amino acids. CDR1 LGHNA and CDR2 YSLEER come from the germline V gene. The CDR3 DNA reads as TGCGCCAGCAGCCGTCAAGGAGGGGACGAGCAGTACTTC. Protein: CASSRQGGDEQYF.

The chain employs TRBV9 and TRBJ1-5; D gene uncertain. V dropped 0 bases and J dropped 8 bases, with 9 bases sitting between them. Germline V gene lookup returns CDR1 SGDLS and CDR2 YYNGEE. This CDR3 comprises 13 residues. The CDR3 loop reads CASSVDPGEPQHF. The CDR3 DNA sequence: TGTGCCAGCAGCGTAGATCCCGGGGAGCCCCAGCATTTT. The variable domain in full, completed from reference TRBV9 and TRBJ1-5, reads DSGVTQTPKHLITATGQRVTLRCSPRSGDLSVYWYQQSLDQGLQFLIQYYNGEERAKGNILERFSAQQFPDLHSELNLSSLELGDSALYFCASSVDPGEPQHFGDGTRLSIL.

This chain links TRBV5-1 with TRBJ2-1; 9 bases are shared with TRBD2. Germline V CDR1 and CDR2: SGHRS, YFSETQ. Trimming took 3 bases from V and 8 from J; bases not matched to a gene: 9. The CDR3 is made up of 15 amino acids. CDR3 sequence (DNA): TGCGCCAGCAGCTCCGCGGGAGGGCCGGCGTATGAGCAGTTCTTC. Translating it yields CASSSAGGPAYEQFF.

The chain links TRBV5-1 to TRBJ1-4, with D unclear. Germline-derived CDR1 and CDR2 are SGHRS and YFSETQ. The CDR3 loop spans 14 amino acids. V shed 2 bases and J shed 6 bases, with 11 bases lying between them. The CDR3 nucleotides are TGCGCCAGCAGCTTTGGCAGGTACGATGAAAAACTGTTTTTT. Protein sequence: CASSFGRYDEKLFF. The full variable domain, its missing parts supplied by reference TRBV5-1 and TRBJ1-4, is KAGVTQTPRYLIKTRGQQVTLSCSPISGHRSVSWYQQTPGQGLQFLFEYFSETQRNKGNFPGRFSGRQFSNSRSEMNVSTLELGDSALYLCASSFGRYDEKLFFGSGTQLSVL.

V usage is TRBV11-3 and J usage is TRBJ2-3, with D perhaps assigned TRBD1 or TRBD2 (5 bases each). The CDR3 length is 17 residues. V was pared by 2 bases and J by 1 base, with 16 bases between. Germline V gene lookup returns CDR1 SGHNT and CDR2 YENEEA. The CDR3 DNA is TGTGCCAGCAGCTTAAGGCGGTCGGGGCAGGGCACAGATACGCAGTATTTT. Amino acid sequence: CASSLRRSGQGTDTQYF. Based on the CDR3 plus reference TRBV11-3 and TRBJ2-3, the full variable domain is EAGVVQSPRYKIIEKKQPVAFWCNPISGHNTLYWYLQNLGQGPELLIRYENEEAVDDSQLPKDRFSAERLKGVDSTLKIQPAELGDSAVYLCASSLRRSGQGTDTQYFGPGTRLTVL.

The chain recombines TRBV6-1 with TRBJ2-1; TRBD2 might be the D (5 bases). Per germline, CDR1 MNHNS and CDR2 SASEGT. The V gene lost 4 bases and the J gene lost 9 bases, with 13 bases spanning the gap. The CDR3 spans 13 residues. The CDR3 here is CASSGTPSTEQFF. The CDR3 DNA reads as TGTGCCAGCAGTGGGACTCCGAGCACTGAGCAGTTCTTC.

The chain couples TRBV19 to TRBJ2-1, with D tentatively TRBD1 (6 bases). CDR1 and CDR2 from the germline V gene are LNHDA and SQIVND (reference sequence). This CDR3 contains 16 residues. Trimming took off 5 bases at V and 0 bases at J, with 14 bases between the two ends. As DNA, the CDR3 is TGTGCCAGTAGTCAAACAGGGTGGGGCTCCTACAATGAGCAGTTCTTC. Translated: CASSQTGWGSYNEQFF. The full variable domain, its missing parts supplied by reference TRBV19 and TRBJ2-1, is DGGITQSPKYLFRKEGQNVTLSCEQNLNHDAMYWYRQDPGQGLRLIYYSQIVNDFQKGDIAEGYSVSREKKESFPLTVTSAQKNPTAFYLCASSQTGWGSYNEQFFGPGTRLTVL.

The chain is built from TRBV5-1 and TRBJ2-7, with unresolved D. V dropped 1 base and J dropped 6 bases, with 11 bases sitting between them. The CDR3 totals 13 residues. Germline loops: CDR1 SGHRS, CDR2 YFSETQ. The CDR3 nucleotides are TGCGCCAGCAGCTTGATGGCGGCTCGCGAGCAGTACTTC. Translating gives CASSLMAAREQYF.

The V and J genes are TRBV27 and TRBJ1-1; 8 bases are a match to TRBD1. The CDR3 totals 14 residues. Germline V gene data show CDR1 as MNHEY and CDR2 as SMNVEV (reference sequence). V was clipped by 5 bases and J by 4 bases; unmatched bases: 6. CDR3 amino acids: CASSTIQGATEAFF. The CDR3 DNA sequence: TGTGCCAGCAGTACAATCCAGGGGGCCACTGAAGCTTTCTTT.

The CDR3 spells CSAGTGGPEAFF. The CDR3 bases are TGCAGCGCCGGGACAGGGGGGCCTGAAGCTTTCTTT. The V and J genes are TRBV29-1 and TRBJ1-1, with TRBD1 matching 11 bases. This CDR3 region has 12 residues. Germline values: CDR1 SQVTM, CDR2 ANQGSEA. The trim removed 7 bases at V and 6 bases at J, leaving 4 bases unmatched.

Details on this clone: This CDR3 fails to terminate in the conserved phenylalanine or tryptophan, so it likely reflects a read error. This sequence joins TRBV29-1 and TRBJ1-2; D not resolved. The CDR3 contains 13 residues. The V end was cut by 7 bases, the J end by 2 bases, with 14 bases between. The germline gives CDR1 SQVTM, CDR2 ANQGSEA. CDR3 residues: CSGETVRNYGYTL. CDR3 in DNA: TGCAGCGGGGAGACGGTCAGGAACTATGGCTACACCCTC.

The genes are TRBV7-8 and TRBJ2-7; 8 positions match TRBD1. Trimming at V came to 1 base and at J to 3 bases, leaving 5 bases not matched to a gene. This CDR3 is 15 amino acids long. Germline V lookup: CDR1 SGHVS, CDR2 FQNEAQ. This chain's CDR3 is CASSLVDRGLYEQYF. The CDR3 nucleotides are TGTGCCAGCAGCTTAGTAGACAGGGGACTCTACGAGCAGTACTTC.

The chain is built from TRBV29-1 and TRBJ2-5; a weak D match, TRBD2 (7 bases). CDR3 length equals 12 residues. Germline loops: CDR1 SQVTM, CDR2 ANQGSEA. The germline V and J ends were trimmed by 4 bases and 3 bases, with 9 bases remaining between them. DNA for the CDR3: TGCAGCGTTGGGGAGGGGGAAGAGACCCAGTACTTC. Its protein product is CSVGEGEETQYF.

V is TRBV2 and J is TRBJ1-1, with TRBD1 as a possible D gene (5 bases). V lost 1 base and J 8 bases, leaving 14 bases between the germline ends. Germline CDR1 reads SNHLY; CDR2 reads FYNNEI. The CDR3 length is 14 residues. CDR3: CASSEVPGRIEAFF. CDR3 coding DNA: TGTGCCAGCAGTGAAGTACCGGGACGCATAGAAGCTTTCTTT.

The CDR3 here is CASSSRRQAADEKLFF. DNA for the CDR3: TGCGCCAGCAGCTCTCGACGACAGGCGGCAGATGAAAAACTGTTTTTT. V is TRBV4-1 and J is TRBJ1-4; a possible D gene is TRBD1 (6 bases). Germline V gene lookup returns CDR1 MGHRA and CDR2 YSYEKL. The CDR3 covers 16 residues. V lost 5 bases, J lost 6 bases, and 19 bases lay in between.

A few counts support this clone. This chain links TRBV7-2 with TRBJ1-4; D remains unclear. V was cut by 5 bases and J by 3 bases, with 10 bases left in between. CDR1 SGHTA and CDR2 FQGNSA come from the germline V gene. CDR3 size: 14 residues. The CDR3 DNA follows: TGTGCCAGCAGCCCCGGACCCGCTAATGAAAAACTGTTTTTT. Amino acid sequence: CASSPGPANEKLFF. Together with reference TRBV7-2 and TRBJ1-4, the CDR3 gives the full variable domain: GAGVSQSPSNKVTEKGKDVELRCDPISGHTALYWYRQSLGQGLEFLIYFQGNSAPDKSGLPSDRFSAERTGGSVSTLTIQRTQQEDSAVYLCASSPGPANEKLFFGSGTQLSVL.

A single count supports this clone. The gene calls are TRBV30 and TRBJ2-4; 13 bases are shared with TRBD2. V trimming: 2 bases; J trimming: 0 bases; junction bases outside the gene matches: 13. CDR3 length: 20 amino acids. Germline CDR1 and CDR2: GTSNPN and SVGIG (reference sequence). The CDR3 coding sequence is TGTGCCTGGAGTTCAACTCCGGGACTAGCGGGGACTCTAGCCAAAAACATTCAGTACTTC. It yields the protein CAWSSTPGLAGTLAKNIQYF. Filled out from reference TRBV30 and TRBJ2-4, the complete variable domain reads SQTIHQWPATLVQPVGSPLSLECTVEGTSNPNLYWYRQAAGRGLQLLFYSVGIGQISSEVPQNLSASRPQDRQFILSSKKLLLSDSGFYLCAWSSTPGLAGTLAKNIQYFGAGTRLSVL.

The chain is built from TRBV6-5 and TRBJ2-7; 9 nucleotides align to TRBD1. The length of the CDR3 is 15 residues. Trimming removed 2 bases from V and 3 bases from J; junction bases left unmatched: 5. Germline CDR1 MNHEY, CDR2 SVGAGI. The CDR3, as DNA: TGTGCCAGCAGTTACACGGACAGGGGTGGCTACGAGCAGTACTTC. Translation gives CASSYTDRGGYEQYF.

The chain carries TRBV5-6 and TRBJ1-2, with D uncertain. V was cut by 0 bases and J by 0 bases, with 3 bases left in between. The CDR3 is made up of 13 amino acids. The germline V gene has CDR1 SGHDT and CDR2 YYEEEE. This CDR3 reads CASSLEANYGYTF. CDR3 coding DNA: TGTGCCAGCAGCTTGGAGGCTAACTATGGCTACACCTTC.

CDR3 in amino acids: CASSLDAGTGNNQPQHF. The CDR3 bases are TGTGCCAGCAGCTTGGATGCCGGGACAGGGAACAATCAGCCCCAGCATTTT. The V and J genes are TRBV5-5 and TRBJ1-5; 9 bases line up with TRBD1. V was clipped by 0 bases and J by 3 bases; unmatched bases: 7. The CDR3 sequence is 17 residues long. Germline-derived CDR1 and CDR2 are SGHKS and YYEKEE (reference sequence).

This chain connects TRBV7-9 to TRBJ1-4, with a possible D match to TRBD1 (5 bases). Germline V gives CDR1 SEHNR, CDR2 FQNEAQ (reference sequence). CDR3 length equals 14 residues. V lost 5 bases to trimming and J lost 11 bases, with 18 bases between them. This chain's CDR3 is CASSSRLGGGKLFF. DNA for the CDR3: TGTGCCAGCAGCAGCCGGCTGGGGGGAGGGAAACTGTTTTTT.

The chain employs TRBV27 and TRBJ1-4; unclear D gene. Trimming removed 3 bases at V and 0 bases at J, with 8 bases between. The CDR3 runs 15 residues. Looked up from germline, CDR1 is MNHEY and CDR2 is SMNVEV (reference sequence). For the CDR3, the DNA is TGTGCCAGCAGTTTCGGCACGGCAACTAATGAAAAACTGTTTTTT. Translating gives CASSFGTATNEKLFF.

The V and J genes are TRBV27 and TRBJ2-2; 8 bases are shared with TRBD1. V shed 6 bases, J shed 1 base, and the junction held 4 bases outside the gene matches. The CDR3 extends over 15 amino acids. The germline CDR1 and CDR2 sequences are MNHEY and SMNVEV (reference sequence). CDR3 bases: TGTGCCAGCAGGCGGACAGGGCTGAACACCGGGGAGCTGTTTTTT. Its translation: CASRRTGLNTGELFF.

V gene TRBV30 combines with J gene TRBJ1-4; 9 bases line up with TRBD1. Germline lookup yields CDR1 GTSNPN and CDR2 SVGIG (reference sequence). The CDR3 is 14 amino acids. After removal of 7 bases from V and 8 bases from J, the junction contained 11 bases not matched to a gene. The CDR3 loop reads CASIPQGAGEKLFF. The DNA for the CDR3 is TGTGCCTCGATACCACAGGGGGCCGGAGAAAAACTGTTTTTT.

The chain has TRBV5-4 and TRBJ1-2; D gene uncertain. Trimming left V 4 bases short and J 8 bases short, with 18 bases between. Germline CDR1 is SGHNT and CDR2 is YYREEE (reference sequence). The CDR3 has 14 amino acids. The CDR3 bases are TGTGCCAGCAGCCCTGGTCGGGCCGGGAAGGGCTACACCTTC. Translating gives CASSPGRAGKGYTF.